These 32 T cell receptor beta chains originate from one sample sequenced in a study of shared clonotypes between healthy human individuals (TCRdb year 2020). Libraries were constructed by the immunoSEQ multiplex PCR assay. This immuneACCESS table, as held by TCRdb, lists in-frame sequences with V and J called but not all clones. Of the missing ones, under half trace to an unresolved V gene in checked studies; the others have no known cause. This sample gives some 900,000 clones in total; over 60% of them show up just once. Around 1.4% of the sample comes from the top ten. Sequenced input: memory CD4+ T cells sorted from blood. This sample's cell subset or site label indicates: CD45RA-negative fraction. These receptors were taken from a young man in good health.

On this clone itself: This sample includes further DNA sequences coding for the same CDR3. The rearrangement joins TRBV6-6 to TRBJ2-5; no firm D call. From germline, CDR1 is MNHNY and CDR2 SVGAGI (reference sequence). Between the trimmed V and J ends, which lost 3 bases and 5 bases, there was a span of 7 bases. This CDR3 is 12 amino acids long. CDR3 sequence reads: CASSYPRETQYF. For the CDR3, the DNA is TGTGCCAGCAGTTATCCCCGGGAGACCCAGTACTTC.

The CDR3 DNA follows: TGTGCCAGCAGGTCCGGGACACCAGAAAACGAGCAGTATTTT. It specifies CASRSGTPENEQYF. This chain connects TRBV28 to TRBJ2-3; D possibly corresponds to TRBD1 (6 bases). CDR1 is MDHEN, CDR2 SYDVKM, per germline. The CDR3 sequence is 14 residues long. The germline V and J ends were trimmed by 6 bases and 11 bases, with 21 bases remaining between them.

The J gene is TRBJ1-1, the V gene TRBV6-1, with D uncertain. CDR1 and CDR2 from the germline V gene are MNHNS and SASEGT. The length of the CDR3 is 13 residues. The germline V and J ends were trimmed by 2 bases and 5 bases, with 9 bases remaining between them. The CDR3 protein is CASSEPLETEAFF. In DNA, the CDR3 is TGTGCCAGCAGTGAACCCCTGGAGACTGAAGCTTTCTTT.

This clone was found once. The V and J genes are TRBV7-9 and TRBJ2-3; D uncertain. CDR1 is SEHNR, CDR2 FQNEAQ, per germline (reference sequence). The CDR3 sequence is 14 residues long. V lost 3 bases and J 3 bases, leaving 10 bases between the germline ends. The CDR3 region has the DNA TGTGCCAGCAGCTTCCCGATATCAACAGATACGCAGTATTTT. It yields the protein CASSFPISTDTQYF.

A remark on this clone: Distinct nucleotide sequences in the sample also encode this CDR3. The chain carries TRBV18 and TRBJ2-2; tentatively, D is TRBD1 (5 bases). Germline V lookup: CDR1 KGHSH, CDR2 LQKENI. V was clipped by 3 bases and J by 8 bases, with 10 bases between them. This CDR3 has 13 amino acids. The DNA for the CDR3 is TGTGCCAGCTCACCTCCAGGGCCAGGGGAGCTGTTTTTT. The encoded protein is CASSPPGPGELFF.

The CDR3: CASSQPSGNSYNEQFF. CDR3 nucleotides: TGCGCCAGCAGCCAGCCCTCCGGGAACTCCTACAATGAGCAGTTCTTC. This chain connects TRBV4-1 to TRBJ2-1; maybe TRBD2 (5 bases). Germline CDR1 reads MGHRA; CDR2 reads YSYEKL. This CDR3 comprises 16 residues. The germline V and J ends were trimmed by 3 bases and 0 bases, with 12 bases remaining between them.

The chain uses TRBV5-6 and TRBJ2-7; D not certain. Germline CDR1 reads SGHDT; CDR2 reads YYEEEE. CDR3 size: 12 residues. V lost 0 bases and J lost 6, with 7 bases in between. Here the CDR3 reads CASSLETLEQYF. In DNA form, the CDR3 reads TGTGCCAGCAGCTTGGAGACACTCGAGCAGTACTTC. The variable domain in full, completed from reference TRBV5-6 and TRBJ2-7, reads DAGVTQSPTHLIKTRGQQVTLRCSPKSGHDTVSWYQQALGQGPQFIFQYYEEEERQRGNFPDRFSGHQFPNYSSELNVNALLLGDSALYLCASSLETLEQYFGPGTRLTVT.

The CDR3 spells CAWTGFPSPGYNEQFF. CDR3 bases: TGTGCCTGGACGGGTTTCCCTAGTCCTGGCTACAATGAGCAGTTCTTC. This chain uses TRBV30 with TRBJ2-1; D remains ambiguous. The V gene lost 4 bases and the J gene lost 3 bases, with 19 bases spanning the gap. The CDR3 length is 16 residues. Germline V CDR1 and CDR2: GTSNPN, SVGIG (reference sequence).

The chain links TRBV5-1 to TRBJ2-2, with 8 bases identical to TRBD1. CDR1 SGHRS and CDR2 YFSETQ come from the germline V gene. The CDR3 loop spans 16 amino acids. The junction had 6 bases not matched to a gene; V was cut back by 1 base and J by 4 bases. CDR3 region: CASSLIGTGSTGELFF. Here the CDR3 DNA reads TGCGCCAGCAGCTTGATTGGGACAGGCTCCACCGGGGAGCTGTTTTTT. The full variable domain, completed using reference TRBV5-1 and TRBJ2-2, is KAGVTQTPRYLIKTRGQQVTLSCSPISGHRSVSWYQQTPGQGLQFLFEYFSETQRNKGNFPGRFSGRQFSNSRSEMNVSTLELGDSALYLCASSLIGTGSTGELFFGEGSRLTVL.

This clone was detected a few times. This chain uses TRBV5-4 with TRBJ2-2; 7 bases are a match to TRBD2. Germline assignment: CDR1 SGHNT and CDR2 YYREEE (reference sequence). V lost 9 bases, J lost 5 bases, and 10 bases stayed unmatched. The CDR3 spans 14 residues. The CDR3 region is CATAWEGRTGELFF. Written as DNA, the CDR3 is TGTGCCACCGCGTGGGAGGGGAGGACCGGGGAGCTGTTTTTT.

In this sample, this clone turned up many times. V is TRBV7-2 and J is TRBJ2-5, with 8 bases matching TRBD2. This CDR3 spans 16 amino acids. V gave up 5 bases and J gave up 3 bases; unmatched junction bases: 11. Germline V CDR1 and CDR2: SGHTA, FQGNSA. CDR3 sequence reads: CASSRGGMGSKETQYF. The CDR3 coding sequence is TGTGCCAGCAGCCGGGGGGGGATGGGATCAAAAGAGACCCAGTACTTC.

The rearrangement uses TRBV6-5 and TRBJ2-5; TRBD2 aligns across 11 bases. Trimming took 5 bases from V and 2 from J; bases not matched to a gene: 4. The germline V gene has CDR1 MNHEY and CDR2 SVGAGI. The CDR3 sequence is 15 residues long. The CDR3 spells CASSLAGGRQETQYF. The CDR3 bases are TGTGCCAGCAGTCTAGCGGGGGGCCGACAAGAGACCCAGTACTTC.

The chain has TRBV20-1 and TRBJ1-1; the D gene is possibly TRBD1 (5 bases). Germline loops: CDR1 DFQATT, CDR2 SNEGSKA (reference sequence). This CDR3 has 11 amino acids. Trimming left V 3 bases short and J 10 bases short, with 12 bases between. CDR3 in amino acids: CSASKVGGAFF. As DNA, the CDR3 is TGCAGTGCTAGTAAGGTCGGGGGAGCTTTCTTT.

CDR3 nucleotides: TGTGCCAGCAGCCAAGACATAGCCGGGACCCAGTACTTC. It yields the protein CASSQDIAGTQYF. The chain couples TRBV14 to TRBJ2-5; D remains ambiguous. The germline CDR1 and CDR2 sequences are SGHDN and FVKESK. V lost 0 bases to trimming and J lost 7 bases, with 9 bases between them. This CDR3 spans 13 amino acids.

The chain couples TRBV25-1 to TRBJ2-4, with TRBD1 as a possible D gene (5 bases). Deletions cut 3 bases from V and 0 bases from J, with 9 bases between. Germline CDR1 MGHDK, CDR2 SYGVNS. The CDR3 sequence is 15 residues long. CDR3 sequence reads: CASSDQGVAKNIQYF. CDR3 coding DNA: TGTGCCAGCAGTGACCAAGGGGTAGCCAAAAACATTCAGTACTTC.

For this clone: This sample also contains other DNA sequences that code for the same CDR3. This rearrangement joins TRBV9 to TRBJ2-2; perhaps TRBD1 as D (5 bases). CDR3 length equals 15 residues. V shed 2 bases and J shed 0 bases, with 8 bases lying between them. Germline loops: CDR1 SGDLS, CDR2 YYNGEE. The CDR3 bases are TGTGCCAGCAGCGTGGGGCAGACGAACACCGGGGAGCTGTTTTTT. It codes for CASSVGQTNTGELFF. The full variable domain, rest sourced from reference TRBV9 and TRBJ2-2, is DSGVTQTPKHLITATGQRVTLRCSPRSGDLSVYWYQQSLDQGLQFLIQYYNGEERAKGNILERFSAQQFPDLHSELNLSSLELGDSALYFCASSVGQTNTGELFFGEGSRLTVL.

Concerning this clone: This specimen includes other DNA sequences encoding the same CDR3. The chain combines TRBV5-4 with TRBJ1-5; D remains unclear. Germline CDR1 SGHNT, CDR2 YYREEE (reference sequence). V was pared by 2 bases and J by 5 bases, with 8 bases between. This CDR3 spans 13 amino acids. CDR3 in DNA: TGTGCCAGCAGCTTAGCCCGGGATCAGCCCCAGCATTTT. This sequence encodes CASSLARDQPQHF.

The chain is built from TRBV28 and TRBJ1-4, with D possibly matching TRBD1 (6 bases). V was trimmed by 6 bases and J by 7 bases, leaving 21 bases between them. Germline CDR1 MDHEN, CDR2 SYDVKM. The CDR3 is 16 residues long. The CDR3 nucleotides read TGTGCCAGCAGCCTCTTTAAGGGGGGCAGGGGTGAAAAACTGTTTTTT. This gives the protein CASSLFKGGRGEKLFF.

This chain connects TRBV7-2 to TRBJ2-7; unclear D gene. The CDR3 extends over 11 amino acids. The germline CDR1 and CDR2 sequences are SGHTA and FQGNSA. V lost 5 bases and J 6 bases, leaving 8 bases between the germline ends. The CDR3 loop is CASSLSFEQYF. CDR3 DNA sequence: TGTGCCAGCAGCCTTTCATTCGAGCAGTACTTC.

This clone was observed a handful of times. The chain has TRBV28 and TRBJ2-1; D gene uncertain. This CDR3 contains 10 residues. In germline, CDR1 is MDHEN, CDR2 SYDVKM. The ends were cut back, 5 bases at V and 9 bases at J, with 5 bases in the middle. CDR3 amino acids: CASSRSEQFF. CDR3 DNA sequence: TGTGCCAGCAGTCGCAGTGAGCAGTTCTTC.

This rearrangement joins TRBV19 to TRBJ2-6, with D uncertain. The V gene's germline CDR1 is LNHDA and CDR2 SQIVND (reference sequence). This CDR3 spans 14 amino acids. The V end lost 5 bases, the J end lost 4 bases, and 9 bases lay between the germline ends. The chain's CDR3 is CASSPHAGANVLTF. CDR3 bases: TGTGCCAGTAGTCCTCACGCGGGGGCCAACGTCCTGACTTTC.

This sequence joins TRBV2 and TRBJ1-4; D possibly corresponds to TRBD1 (6 bases). The CDR3 has 15 residues. Per germline, CDR1 SNHLY and CDR2 FYNNEI. Trimming took 2 bases from V and 6 from J, leaving 13 bases between them. CDR3 protein: CASSETDSPHEKLFF. CDR3 in DNA: TGTGCCAGCAGTGAAACGGACAGTCCCCATGAAAAACTGTTTTTT.

This rearrangement joins TRBV6-1 to TRBJ1-2, with D perhaps matching TRBD1 (6 bases). V lost 0 bases, J lost 0 bases, and 11 bases lay in between. The germline V gene encodes CDR1 MNHNS and CDR2 SASEGT. The CDR3 loop spans 16 amino acids. CDR3 residues: CASSEASNRANYGYTF. In DNA, the CDR3 is TGTGCCAGCAGTGAAGCCTCTAACAGGGCTAACTATGGCTACACCTTC.

This clone was recorded many times. The chain employs TRBV29-1 and TRBJ2-2; 14 nucleotides agree with TRBD2. The CDR3 contains 15 residues. Per germline, CDR1 SQVTM and CDR2 ANQGSEA. Trimming took 7 bases from V and 5 from J; bases not matched to a gene: 6. This CDR3 reads CSARGTSGRTGELFF. The CDR3 DNA reads TGCAGCGCCCGCGGGACTAGCGGGAGAACCGGGGAGCTGTTTTTT.

A note on this clone: Distinct nucleotide sequences in the sample also encode this CDR3. This chain uses TRBV5-1 with TRBJ1-2; 9 positions match TRBD1. Germline lookup yields CDR1 SGHRS and CDR2 YFSETQ. J lost 8 bases, V lost 4 bases, and 6 bases had no gene match. The CDR3 totals 13 residues. This chain's CDR3 is CASSQGQGYGYTF. The CDR3 coding sequence is TGCGCCAGCAGCCAAGGACAGGGGTACGGCTACACCTTC.

The J gene is TRBJ2-1, the V gene TRBV18; D remains ambiguous. Trimming removed 4 bases from V and 8 bases from J, with 12 bases in between. There are 13 residues in the CDR3. CDR1 is KGHSH and CDR2 is LQKENI in the germline V gene. The CDR3 sequence is CASSLGWPYEQFF. In DNA form, the CDR3 reads TGTGCCAGCTCACTGGGTTGGCCGTATGAGCAGTTCTTC.

The chain carries TRBV20-1 and TRBJ2-7; D possibly matches TRBD1 or TRBD2 (6 bases each). CDR1 is DFQATT and CDR2 is SNEGSKA in the germline V gene (reference sequence). This CDR3 has 10 residues. The CDR3 is CSAGGGEQYF. The CDR3 DNA reads TGCAGCGCCGGAGGGGGCGAGCAGTACTTC.

Remarks on this clone: Different DNA sequences within this sample yield the same CDR3. This chain links TRBV9 with TRBJ1-6, with D possibly TRBD1 on 6 matching bases. Looked up from germline, CDR1 is SGDLS and CDR2 is YYNGEE. The germline V and J ends were trimmed by 1 base and 1 base, with 6 bases remaining between them. This CDR3 spans 15 amino acids. The CDR3 spells CASSVQGSYNSPLHF. The CDR3 coding sequence is TGTGCCAGCAGCGTACAGGGGTCCTATAATTCACCCCTCCACTTT.

In its sample, this clone was seen a few times. The identical CDR3 is also encoded by other nucleotide sequences in the sample. The chain links TRBV18 to TRBJ1-1; TRBD1 is a possible D gene (6 bases). Germline assignment: CDR1 KGHSH and CDR2 LQKENI. V was cut by 2 bases and J by 5 bases, with 9 bases left in between. This CDR3 spans 13 amino acids. CDR3 sequence reads: CASSPNRETEAFF. The CDR3, as DNA: TGTGCCAGCTCACCAAACAGGGAGACTGAAGCTTTCTTT.

The chain employs TRBV19 and TRBJ1-2; 10 bases align to TRBD1. In germline, CDR1 is LNHDA, CDR2 SQIVND (reference sequence). The CDR3 runs 17 residues. Losses at the gene ends were 5 bases for V and 4 bases for J; bases not matched to a gene: 13. CDR3 bases: TGTGCCAGTAGTCCCCGAGCCGACAGGGGGCGATCCTATGGCTACACCTTC. It specifies CASSPRADRGRSYGYTF.

The table lists this clone with a few counts. This sequence joins TRBV5-1 and TRBJ2-1; 9 nucleotides line up with TRBD2. In germline, CDR1 is SGHRS, CDR2 YFSETQ. Unmatched junction bases numbered 7, after V lost 4 bases and J lost 5 bases. The CDR3 has 15 amino acids. The CDR3 is CASSPSGGTNNEQFF. CDR3 DNA: TGCGCCAGCAGCCCCAGCGGGGGGACTAACAATGAGCAGTTCTTC. Full variable domain (missing parts from reference TRBV5-1 and TRBJ2-1): KAGVTQTPRYLIKTRGQQVTLSCSPISGHRSVSWYQQTPGQGLQFLFEYFSETQRNKGNFPGRFSGRQFSNSRSEMNVSTLELGDSALYLCASSPSGGTNNEQFFGPGTRLTVL.

The chain carries TRBV7-9 and TRBJ1-6; 7 bases fit TRBD1. With 3 bases clipped from V and 10 bases from J, the junction kept 6 bases outside the gene matches. The CDR3 is 14 residues long. From germline, CDR1 is SEHNR and CDR2 FQNEAQ (reference sequence). The CDR3 sequence is CASSFRDSQSPLHF. The CDR3 nucleotides are TGTGCCAGCAGCTTCCGGGACAGCCAGTCACCCCTCCACTTT.